A selection of T cell receptor beta chains follows, all from one sample in a study of Ad26.COV2.S vaccination and SARS-CoV-2 variants. The table came from immunoSEQ multiplex PCR; TCRdb's copy has only in-frame clones and leaves some out. The sample holds about 260,000 clones, about 83% seen once. The material sequenced was peripheral blood, taken in a trial of Ad26.COV2.S vaccine versus placebo. Every receptor here comes from a person aged 18-60 years who received the Ad26.COV2.S COVID-19 vaccine or a placebo. The CDR3 runs from the conserved cysteine through the conserved F or W. A D gene is named only where the DNA matches it firmly. Some rows have no size entry. The others give once, few or many, or a class for an expanded clone.

v_call: TRBV4-3
j_call: TRBJ2-7
clone_size: NA
d_call: NA
cdr3_aa: CASSQDELGEQYF
cdr3_nt: TGCGCCAGCAGCCAAGACGAATTGGGCGAGCAGTACTTC

v_call: TRBV19
j_call: TRBJ1-6
clone_size: NA
d_call: NA
cdr3_aa: CASTPGQLTYNSPLHF
cdr3_nt: TGTGCCAGTACCCCAGGACAGCTAACCTATAATTCACCCCTCCACTTT

v_call: TRBV4-1
j_call: TRBJ2-7
clone_size: NA
d_call: TRBD1
cdr3_aa: CASSQDRGYQQYF
cdr3_nt: TGCGCCAGCAGCCAGGACAGGGGTTATCAGCAGTACTTC

v_call: TRBV6-5
j_call: TRBJ1-1
clone_size: NA
d_call: NA
cdr3_aa: CASIKTEAFF
cdr3_nt: TGTGCCAGTATTAAGACTGAAGCTTTCTTT

v_call: TRBV7-2
j_call: TRBJ1-2
clone_size: NA
d_call: NA
cdr3_aa: CASSIISYGYTF
cdr3_nt: TGTGCCAGCAGCATTATTTCCTATGGCTACACCTTC

v_call: TRBV15
j_call: TRBJ1-1
clone_size: NA
d_call: NA
cdr3_aa: CATSRQKNTEAFF
cdr3_nt: TGTGCCACCAGCAGACAGAAGAACACTGAAGCTTTCTTT

v_call: TRBV11-2
j_call: TRBJ1-3
clone_size: NA
d_call: NA
cdr3_aa: CASSGGAWGLAGNTIYF
cdr3_nt: TGTGCCAGCAGCGGAGGGGCCTGGGGGTTAGCTGGAAACACCATATATTTT

v_call: TRBV14
j_call: TRBJ2-7
clone_size: NA
d_call: NA
cdr3_aa: CASSQGNEQYF
cdr3_nt: TGTGCCAGCAGCCAGGGAAACGAGCAGTACTTC

v_call: TRBV7-2
j_call: TRBJ1-2
clone_size: few
d_call: TRBD1
cdr3_aa: CASSLNPRGRGYGYTF
cdr3_nt: TGTGCCAGCAGCCTAAACCCCAGGGGGCGCGGCTATGGCTACACCTTC

v_call: TRBV7-3
j_call: TRBJ2-1
clone_size: NA
d_call: NA
cdr3_aa: CASSLAAANEQFF
cdr3_nt: TGTGCCAGCAGCTTAGCGGCAGCTAATGAGCAGTTCTTC

v_call: TRBV7-9
j_call: TRBJ2-5
clone_size: NA
d_call: NA
cdr3_aa: CASSPQQETQYF
cdr3_nt: TGTGCCAGCAGCCCCCAACAAGAGACCCAGTACTTC

v_call: TRBV2
j_call: TRBJ1-2
clone_size: NA
d_call: NA
cdr3_aa: CASSETSGETF
cdr3_nt: TGTGCCAGCAGTGAAACTAGTGGGGAAACCTTC

v_call: TRBV5-3
j_call: TRBJ2-2
clone_size: NA
d_call: NA
cdr3_aa: CARSLYRVWSTNTGELFF
cdr3_nt: TGTGCCAGAAGCTTATATCGAGTGTGGTCAACAAACACCGGGGAGCTGTTTTTT

v_call: TRBV9
j_call: TRBJ1-1
clone_size: NA
d_call: NA
cdr3_aa: CASSASGTPSNTEAFF
cdr3_nt: TGTGCCAGCAGCGCGTCCGGGACACCTTCGAACACTGAAGCTTTCTTT

v_call: TRBV6-2/TRBV6-3
j_call: TRBJ1-1
clone_size: once
d_call: NA
cdr3_aa: CASSYTDMNTEAFF
cdr3_nt: TGTGCCAGCAGTTACACAGATATGAACACTGAAGCTTTCTTT

v_call: TRBV5-1
j_call: TRBJ2-1
clone_size: NA
d_call: TRBD1
cdr3_aa: CASSPIGQGSYEQFF
cdr3_nt: TGCGCCAGCAGCCCAATCGGACAGGGAAGTTATGAGCAGTTCTTC

v_call: TRBV9
j_call: TRBJ1-6
clone_size: NA
d_call: NA
cdr3_aa: CASSVDESSYNSPLHF
cdr3_nt: TGTGCCAGCAGCGTAGACGAGAGCTCCTATAATTCACCCCTCCACTTT

v_call: TRBV5-6
j_call: TRBJ2-3
clone_size: NA
d_call: NA
cdr3_aa: CASSAQLTDTQYF
cdr3_nt: TGTGCCAGCAGCGCCCAACTCACAGATACGCAGTATTTT

v_call: TRBV4-1
j_call: TRBJ1-4
clone_size: NA
d_call: NA
cdr3_aa: CASSQEDRWSREKLFF
cdr3_nt: TGCGCCAGCAGCCAAGAAGACAGGTGGAGTCGTGAAAAACTGTTTTTT

v_call: TRBV7-3
j_call: TRBJ2-1
clone_size: NA
d_call: TRBD2
cdr3_aa: CASSLGTSGRRISNEQFF
cdr3_nt: TGTGCCAGCAGCCTTGGGACTAGCGGGAGGCGAATCAGCAATGAGCAGTTCTTC

v_call: TRBV7-2
j_call: TRBJ2-4
clone_size: NA
d_call: TRBD1
cdr3_aa: CASSQQGAANIQYF
cdr3_nt: TGTGCCAGCAGCCAACAGGGGGCAGCGAACATTCAGTACTTC

v_call: TRBV7-8
j_call: TRBJ2-7
clone_size: NA
d_call: TRBD2
cdr3_aa: CASSRDFSGGPYEQYF
cdr3_nt: TGTGCCAGCAGCCGAGACTTTAGCGGGGGGCCCTACGAGCAGTACTTC

v_call: TRBV7-9
j_call: TRBJ1-1
clone_size: NA
d_call: NA
cdr3_aa: CASSLPQHEAFF
cdr3_nt: TGTGCCAGCAGCCTTCCCCAGCATGAAGCTTTCTTT

v_call: TRBV28
j_call: TRBJ1-4
clone_size: NA
d_call: NA
cdr3_aa: CASSLKGRTSRNEKLFF
cdr3_nt: TGTGCCAGCAGTTTAAAGGGACGGACGAGCAGAAATGAAAAACTGTTTTTT

v_call: TRBV5-1
j_call: TRBJ1-2
clone_size: NA
d_call: TRBD1
cdr3_aa: CASSLILNRGNYYGYTF
cdr3_nt: TGCGCCAGCAGCTTGATCCTGAACAGGGGAAATTACTATGGCTACACCTTC

v_call: TRBV21-1
j_call: TRBJ2-3
clone_size: NA
d_call: NA
cdr3_aa: CASDLRDRDPSTDTQYF
cdr3_nt: TGTGCCAGCGACCTCCGGGACAGGGACCCTAGCACAGATACGCAGTATTTT

v_call: TRBV5-5
j_call: TRBJ1-1
clone_size: NA
d_call: NA
cdr3_aa: CASSPMSPVNTEAFF
cdr3_nt: TGTGCCAGCAGCCCCATGTCCCCGGTGAACACTGAAGCTTTCTTT

v_call: TRBV25-1
j_call: TRBJ2-3
clone_size: NA
d_call: NA
cdr3_aa: CASSARTAITDTQYF
cdr3_nt: TGTGCCAGCAGTGCCCGGACAGCCATCACAGATACGCAGTATTTT

v_call: TRBV7-9
j_call: TRBJ1-3
clone_size: few
d_call: TRBD1
cdr3_aa: CASSSVTGVGNTIYF
cdr3_nt: TGTGCCAGCAGCTCTGTTACAGGGGTTGGAAACACCATATATTTT

v_call: TRBV3-1/TRBV3-2
j_call: TRBJ1-1
clone_size: once
d_call: NA
cdr3_aa: CASSQAPGSEAFF
cdr3_nt: TGTGCCAGCAGCCAAGCCCCCGGGTCTGAAGCTTTCTTT

v_call: TRBV19
j_call: TRBJ2-3
clone_size: NA
d_call: TRBD2
cdr3_aa: CASSSGRRDTDTQYF
cdr3_nt: TGTGCCAGTAGCAGCGGGAGGAGAGACACAGATACGCAGTATTTT

v_call: TRBV12-5
j_call: TRBJ2-1
clone_size: NA
d_call: NA
cdr3_aa: CASGLLGSSYNEQFF
cdr3_nt: TGTGCTAGTGGCTTATTAGGGAGCTCCTACAATGAGCAGTTCTTC

v_call: TRBV4-1
j_call: TRBJ2-1
clone_size: NA
d_call: TRBD2
cdr3_aa: CASSHRLAGGTNEQFF
cdr3_nt: TGCGCCAGCAGCCACCGACTAGCGGGGGGAACTAATGAGCAGTTCTTC

v_call: TRBV5-3
j_call: TRBJ2-7
clone_size: once
d_call: NA
cdr3_aa: CARSFMSSYEQYF
cdr3_nt: TGTGCCAGAAGCTTTATGTCCTCCTACGAGCAGTACTTC

v_call: TRBV12-3/TRBV12-4
j_call: TRBJ1-6
clone_size: once
d_call: NA
cdr3_aa: CASSLGSSPLHF
cdr3_nt: TGTGCCAGCAGTTTAGGGAGTTCACCCCTCCACTTT

v_call: TRBV6-4
j_call: TRBJ2-2
clone_size: NA
d_call: NA
cdr3_aa: CASSESDTGELFF
cdr3_nt: TGTGCCAGCAGTGAATCGGACACCGGGGAGCTGTTTTTT

v_call: TRBV5-4
j_call: TRBJ2-1
clone_size: NA
d_call: NA
cdr3_aa: CASSFSSGSSYNEQFF
cdr3_nt: TGTGCCAGCAGCTTTTCATCCGGGAGCTCCTACAATGAGCAGTTCTTC

v_call: TRBV4-1
j_call: TRBJ1-2
clone_size: NA
d_call: TRBD1
cdr3_aa: CASSQESSGRGSNGYTF
cdr3_nt: TGCGCCAGCAGCCAAGAGAGTTCCGGCAGGGGGTCGAATGGCTACACCTTC

v_call: TRBV5-1
j_call: TRBJ2-5
clone_size: NA
d_call: NA
cdr3_aa: CASSSRAWDLQETQYF
cdr3_nt: TGCGCCAGCAGCTCCCGGGCGTGGGACTTACAAGAGACCCAGTACTTC

v_call: TRBV3-1/TRBV3-2
j_call: TRBJ2-1
clone_size: NA
d_call: TRBD1
cdr3_aa: CASSRSTGSSYNEQFF
cdr3_nt: TGTGCCAGCAGCCGATCGACAGGGAGCTCCTACAATGAGCAGTTCTTC

v_call: TRBV5-1
j_call: TRBJ1-4
clone_size: NA
d_call: NA
cdr3_aa: CASSLGQGRYEKLFF
cdr3_nt: TGCGCCAGCAGCTTGGGGCAGGGGCGGTATGAAAAACTGTTTTTT

v_call: TRBV3-1/TRBV3-2
j_call: TRBJ1-3
clone_size: NA
d_call: TRBD1
cdr3_aa: CASSQALTGVRGNTIYF
cdr3_nt: TGTGCCAGCAGCCAAGCGCTAACAGGGGTCAGGGGAAACACCATATATTTT

v_call: TRBV4-2
j_call: TRBJ1-4
clone_size: NA
d_call: TRBD1
cdr3_aa: CATRGTGGEKLFF
cdr3_nt: TGTGCCACACGTGGGACAGGAGGTGAAAAACTGTTTTTT

v_call: TRBV19
j_call: TRBJ1-2
clone_size: NA
d_call: NA
cdr3_aa: CASKSRESYGYTF
cdr3_nt: TGTGCCAGTAAGTCCCGGGAGAGCTATGGCTACACCTTC

v_call: TRBV4-1
j_call: TRBJ2-2
clone_size: NA
d_call: NA
cdr3_aa: CASSLRGTTNTGELFF
cdr3_nt: TGCGCCAGCAGCCTCCGAGGGACAACTAACACCGGGGAGCTGTTTTTT

v_call: TRBV7-3
j_call: TRBJ2-3
clone_size: NA
d_call: NA
cdr3_aa: CASSLSDNLPDTQYF
cdr3_nt: TGTGCCAGCAGCTTATCCGATAACCTCCCAGATACGCAGTATTTT

v_call: TRBV4-3
j_call: TRBJ1-5
clone_size: NA
d_call: TRBD1
cdr3_aa: CASSQEVTGGSQPQHF
cdr3_nt: TGCGCCAGCAGCCAAGAAGTGACAGGGGGTAGTCAGCCCCAGCATTTT

v_call: TRBV29-1
j_call: TRBJ2-3
clone_size: NA
d_call: NA
cdr3_aa: CSVEEAIMSDTQYF
cdr3_nt: TGCAGCGTTGAAGAAGCAATCATGTCCGATACGCAGTATTTT